Shown below are 21 T cell receptor beta chains from a single sample sequenced in a study of shared clonotypes between healthy human individuals. The protocol was immunoSEQ multiplex PCR, while the TCRdb copy is restricted to in-frame clones and leaves out a portion. The table has 2 million to 2.5 million clones, roughly 95% seen once. The sample was naive CD4+ T cells sorted from blood. Subset: CD45RA+ positively selected. These receptor sequences come from a man younger than 35 in good health.

With respect to this clone: Different DNA sequences within this sample yield the same CDR3. V usage is TRBV7-2 and J usage is TRBJ2-7; 7 bases fit TRBD2. CDR1 and CDR2 (germline): SGHTA, FQGNSA. The V gene end was trimmed by 0 bases and the J gene end by 3 bases; junction bases not matched to a gene: 2. The CDR3 has 14 residues. The CDR3 nucleotides read TGTGCCAGCAGCTTAGCGGGAGGGAACTACGAGCAGTACTTC. Amino acid sequence: CASSLAGGNYEQYF. The whole variable domain, filled in from reference TRBV7-2 and TRBJ2-7, reads GAGVSQSPSNKVTEKGKDVELRCDPISGHTALYWYRQSLGQGLEFLIYFQGNSAPDKSGLPSDRFSAERTGGSVSTLTIQRTQQEDSAVYLCASSLAGGNYEQYFGPGTRLTVT.

The chain joins TRBV10-3 to TRBJ2-3; D uncertain. V was clipped by 10 bases and J by 0 bases, with 14 bases between them. The germline V gene encodes CDR1 ENHRY and CDR2 SYGVKD. The CDR3 contains 14 residues. The DNA of the CDR3 is TGTGCCACCACAGACCCCTTCAGCACAGATACGCAGTATTTT. Translating gives CATTDPFSTDTQYF.

The chain has TRBV5-1 and TRBJ2-5; TRBD1 might be the D (5 bases). This CDR3 spans 14 amino acids. Germline V lookup: CDR1 SGHRS, CDR2 YFSETQ. V shed 0 bases and J shed 1 base, with 7 bases lying between them. This CDR3 is CASSLVTAQETQYF. Written as DNA, the CDR3 is TGCGCCAGCAGCTTGGTGACAGCCCAAGAGACCCAGTACTTC.

The genes are TRBV28 and TRBJ2-3, with 7 bases identical to TRBD1. V shed 5 bases and J 2 bases; nucleotides not matched to a gene: 10. The germline gives CDR1 MDHEN, CDR2 SYDVKM. This CDR3 has 16 residues. CDR3 sequence reads: CASSPTGKGATDTQYF. The CDR3 DNA reads TGTGCCAGCAGTCCCACAGGGAAGGGGGCCACAGATACGCAGTATTTT.

This clone was recorded only once. CDR3 DNA sequence: TGTGCCAGCAGCCAAGGTATAGCGGGGTCACTGAGGGCCAACGTCCTGACTTTC. Amino acid sequence: CASSQGIAGSLRANVLTF. This sequence joins TRBV14 and TRBJ2-6, with 8 bases lining up with TRBD2. Unmatched junction bases numbered 10, after V lost 1 base and J lost 5 bases. CDR3 length: 18 residues. Germline V lookup: CDR1 SGHDN, CDR2 FVKESK.

The J gene is TRBJ1-2, the V gene TRBV11-2, with TRBD1 as a possible D gene (5 bases). Germline V gives CDR1 SGHAT, CDR2 FQNNGV. CDR3 size: 12 residues. V lost 5 bases and J lost 7, with 11 bases in between. CDR3: CASSQAGFGYTF. In DNA form, the CDR3 reads TGTGCCAGCAGCCAAGCAGGGTTTGGCTACACCTTC.

The genes are TRBV23-1 and TRBJ2-1, with D perhaps TRBD2 (5 bases). TRBV23-1 is known as an ORF, though its function is uncertain. Trimming removed 4 bases at V and 4 bases at J, with 14 bases between. CDR3 length: 15 amino acids. CDR3 sequence: CASSPCPLGYNEQFF. The CDR3 DNA reads as TGCGCCAGCAGTCCGTGCCCACTAGGTTACAATGAGCAGTTCTTC.

The chain carries TRBV6-5 and TRBJ1-1, with D possibly TRBD1 on 5 matching bases. This CDR3 has 13 residues. Trimming shortened V by 7 bases and J by 5 bases, and 14 bases separated the two germline ends. Per the germline V gene, CDR1 is MNHEY and CDR2 is SVGAGI. The CDR3 here is CASTLGRGTEAFF. CDR3 sequence (DNA): TGTGCCAGCACCCTTGGTCGGGGGACTGAAGCTTTCTTT.

Concerning this clone: Different DNA sequences within this sample yield the same CDR3. The chain has TRBV19 and TRBJ2-7; 8 positions agree with TRBD1. Germline V gives CDR1 LNHDA, CDR2 SQIVND (reference sequence). This CDR3 is built from 13 residues. After removal of 4 bases from V and 4 bases from J, the junction contained 3 bases not matched to a gene. The CDR3 loop reads CASSRQGAYEQYF. The CDR3 region has the DNA TGTGCCAGTAGTAGGCAGGGGGCTTACGAGCAGTACTTC.

The gene calls are TRBV2 and TRBJ1-4; D is unclear. V was clipped by 7 bases and J by 5 bases, with 14 bases between them. This CDR3 has 14 amino acids. CDR1 is SNHLY and CDR2 is FYNNEI in the germline V gene. The CDR3 region is CASMRGSSNEKLFF. CDR3 DNA sequence: TGTGCCAGCATGAGAGGTAGTTCAAATGAAAAACTGTTTTTT.

The chain links TRBV4-3 to TRBJ2-4; 9 bases are shared with TRBD2. The ends lost 0 bases at V and 0 bases at J; junction bases unmatched: 6. Germline V gives CDR1 LGHNA, CDR2 YSLEER. This CDR3 is built from 18 residues. The CDR3, as DNA: TGCGCCAGCAGCCAAGATACGGGACTAGCCTTAGCCAAAAACATTCAGTACTTC. This codes for CASSQDTGLALAKNIQYF.

The chain uses TRBV10-3 and TRBJ2-3, with D uncertain. CDR1 and CDR2 (germline): ENHRY, SYGVKD. The CDR3 is made up of 17 amino acids. With 0 bases removed from V and 1 base from J, the gap between germline ends came to 14 bases. The CDR3 is CAISESLRPAGTDTQYF. CDR3 sequence (DNA): TGTGCCATCAGTGAGTCGCTGAGGCCAGCTGGCACAGATACGCAGTATTTT.

The chain recombines TRBV7-8 with TRBJ2-5; no definite D call. V was cut by 5 bases and J by 5 bases, with 12 bases left in between. This CDR3 has 13 residues. CDR1 is SGHVS, CDR2 FQNEAQ, per germline. In nucleotides, the CDR3 is TGTGCCAGCAGCATTGACCTGGGGGAGACCCAGTACTTC. It translates to CASSIDLGETQYF. The entire variable domain, with the rest obtained from reference TRBV7-8 and TRBJ2-5, is as follows: GAGVSQSPRYKVAKRGQDVALRCDPISGHVSLFWYQQALGQGPEFLTYFQNEAQLDKSGLPSDRFFAERPEGSVSTLKIQRTQQEDSAVYLCASSIDLGETQYFGPGTRLLVL.

The sample holds one count of this clone. Different DNA sequences within this sample yield the same CDR3. The V gene is TRBV5-4, the J gene TRBJ1-2; D gene ambiguous. Between the trimmed V and J ends, which lost 4 bases and 2 bases, there was a span of 9 bases. CDR3 length equals 13 residues. The germline V gene encodes CDR1 SGHNT and CDR2 YYREEE (reference sequence). The CDR3 sequence: CASSNTPNYGYTF. The CDR3 bases are TGTGCCAGCAGCAACACACCCAACTATGGCTACACCTTC.

This clone has just one count. The chain employs TRBV19 and TRBJ2-2; TRBD1 agrees at 8 bases. The CDR3 is made up of 15 amino acids. CDR1 is LNHDA, CDR2 SQIVND, per germline (reference sequence). V gave up 3 bases and J gave up 4 bases; unmatched junction bases: 4. As DNA, the CDR3 is TGTGCCAGTAGTATCAGGGGGCCTGGCACCGGGGAGCTGTTTTTT. This codes for CASSIRGPGTGELFF.

This sequence joins TRBV4-3 and TRBJ1-6, with D unresolved. CDR1 is LGHNA and CDR2 is YSLEER in the germline V gene. The V end lost 0 bases, the J end lost 3 bases, and 9 bases lay between the germline ends. The CDR3 runs 16 residues. CDR3 region: CASSQDMGSYNSPLHF. CDR3 DNA: TGCGCCAGCAGCCAAGATATGGGGAGCTATAATTCACCCCTCCACTTT.

The J gene is TRBJ1-4, the V gene TRBV2; D might be TRBD1 (5 bases). Germline V gene lookup returns CDR1 SNHLY and CDR2 FYNNEI. With 7 bases removed from V and 8 bases from J, the gap between germline ends came to 14 bases. The CDR3 sequence is 13 residues long. The CDR3 sequence: CASMGGTYEKLFF. The CDR3 DNA reads as TGTGCCAGCATGGGAGGGACCTACGAAAAACTGTTTTTT.

The chain couples TRBV25-1 to TRBJ2-2; 9 bases are shared with TRBD1. There are 15 residues in the CDR3. V lost 6 bases to trimming and J lost 4 bases; unmatched junction nucleotides: 6. The germline V gene has CDR1 MGHDK and CDR2 SYGVNS. The CDR3 region has the DNA TGTGCCAGCAGCCGACAGGGGGTTTCCACCGGGGAGCTGTTTTTT. This encodes CASSRQGVSTGELFF.

A word on this clone: Other DNA sequences within the sample encode an identical CDR3. V is TRBV30 and J is TRBJ1-1; 7 bases agree with TRBD1. From germline, CDR1 is GTSNPN and CDR2 SVGIG (reference sequence). The CDR3 runs 13 residues. Trimming took 4 bases from V and 0 from J; bases not matched to a gene: 2. The CDR3 is CAWKGTVNTEAFF. CDR3 nucleotide sequence: TGTGCCTGGAAAGGGACAGTGAACACTGAAGCTTTCTTT.

The CDR3 sequence: CASSSPRVAGELFF. The CDR3 DNA is TGTGCCAGCAGCTCCCCCAGGGTCGCCGGGGAGCTGTTTTTT. The V and J genes are TRBV5-4 and TRBJ2-2; weak D call: TRBD1 (5 bases). Germline loops: CDR1 SGHNT, CDR2 YYREEE (reference sequence). With 3 bases removed from V and 6 bases from J, the gap between germline ends came to 12 bases. The CDR3 length is 14 residues.

About this clone: Distinct nucleotide sequences in the sample also encode this CDR3. The chain carries TRBV18 and TRBJ2-7; 12 nucleotides agree with TRBD1. The CDR3 is 15 amino acids. V shed 2 bases, J shed 4 bases, and the junction held 3 bases outside the gene matches. From germline, CDR1 is KGHSH and CDR2 LQKENI. The CDR3 spells CASSPGTGGVYEQYF. For the CDR3, the DNA is TGTGCCAGCTCACCAGGGACAGGGGGCGTGTACGAGCAGTACTTC.